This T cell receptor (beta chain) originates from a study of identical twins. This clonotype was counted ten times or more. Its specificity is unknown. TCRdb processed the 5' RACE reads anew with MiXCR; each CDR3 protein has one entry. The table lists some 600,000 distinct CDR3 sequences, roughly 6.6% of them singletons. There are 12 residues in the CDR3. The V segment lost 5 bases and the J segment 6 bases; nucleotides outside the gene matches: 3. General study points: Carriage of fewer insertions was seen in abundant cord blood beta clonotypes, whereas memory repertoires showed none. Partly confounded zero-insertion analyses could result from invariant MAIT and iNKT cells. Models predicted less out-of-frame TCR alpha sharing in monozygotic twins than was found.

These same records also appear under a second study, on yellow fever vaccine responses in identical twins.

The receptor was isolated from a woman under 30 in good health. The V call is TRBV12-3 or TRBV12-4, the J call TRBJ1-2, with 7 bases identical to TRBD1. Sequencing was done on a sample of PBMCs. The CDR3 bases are TGTGCCAGCAGTCCCAGGGGGGATGGCTACACCTTC. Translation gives CASSPRGDGYTF.